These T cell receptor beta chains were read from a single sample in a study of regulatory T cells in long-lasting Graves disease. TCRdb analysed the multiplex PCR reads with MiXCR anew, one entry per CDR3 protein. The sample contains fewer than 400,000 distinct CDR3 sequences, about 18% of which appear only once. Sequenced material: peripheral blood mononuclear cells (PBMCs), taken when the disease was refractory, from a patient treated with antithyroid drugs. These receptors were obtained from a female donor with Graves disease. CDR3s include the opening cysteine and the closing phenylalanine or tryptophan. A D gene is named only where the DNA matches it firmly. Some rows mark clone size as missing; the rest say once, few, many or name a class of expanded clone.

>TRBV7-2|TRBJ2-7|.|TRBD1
TGTGCCAGCAGCTTGGGGACAGGGGCTTCGGTCGAGCAGTACTTC
CASSLGTGASVEQYF
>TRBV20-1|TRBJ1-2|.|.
TGCAGTGCTAGTTTCGACACCTATAGCTACACCTTC
CSASFDTYSYTF
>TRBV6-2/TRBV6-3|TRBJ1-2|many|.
TGTGCCAGCAGTTACGCCGAACAGGGAAGCTACACCTTC
CASSYAEQGSYTF
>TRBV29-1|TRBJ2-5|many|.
TGCAGCGTTGAGCCTCACAGGGTTGAGACCCAGTACTTC
CSVEPHRVETQYF
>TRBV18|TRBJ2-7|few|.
TGTGCCAGCTCACCACAACAGGACAACTACGAGCAGTACTTC
CASSPQQDNYEQYF
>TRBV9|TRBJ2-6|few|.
TGTGCCAGCAGAGGCGGAGGGGCCAACGTCCTGACTTTC
CASRGGGANVLTF
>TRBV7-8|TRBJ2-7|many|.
TGTGCCAGCAGCTTACCAAACTACAACAGGGATTTTAGCGAGCAGTACTTC
CASSLPNYNRDFSEQYF
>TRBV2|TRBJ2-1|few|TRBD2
TGTGCCAGCAGTGAGGTCGGCAGGGGGACTAGCGGGAGCTCCTACAATGAGCAGTTCTTC
CASSEVGRGTSGSSYNEQFF
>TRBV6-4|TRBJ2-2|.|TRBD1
TGTGCCAGCAGTGAAGAAAAGTCGATCGGGACAGGGGTCACCGGGGAGCTGTTTTTT
CASSEEKSIGTGVTGELFF
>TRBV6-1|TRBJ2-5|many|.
TGTGCCAGCAGTGATCCGGCGATACCGACGGGGACCCAGTACTTC
CASSDPAIPTGTQYF
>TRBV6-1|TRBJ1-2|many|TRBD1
TGTGCCAGCAGTACCCCGGGACAGGGCTATGGCTACACCTTC
CASSTPGQGYGYTF
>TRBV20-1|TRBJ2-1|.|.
TGCAGTGCTAGAGATTGGACCCGCGGTGGCAATGAGCAGTTCTTC
CSARDWTRGGNEQFF
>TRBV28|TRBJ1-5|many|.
TGTGCCAGCAGCGGACACGTCGCCCAGGAGCCCCAGCATTTT
CASSGHVAQEPQHF
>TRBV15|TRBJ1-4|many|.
TGTGCCACCAGCAGAGAAGGGGGGGAAAAACTGTTTTTT
CATSREGGEKLFF
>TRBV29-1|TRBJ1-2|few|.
TGCAGCGTTGATTGGGATGGCTACACCTTC
CSVDWDGYTF
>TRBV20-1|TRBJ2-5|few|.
TGCAGTGCTAGACCACCCGAGACCCAGTACTTC
CSARPPETQYF
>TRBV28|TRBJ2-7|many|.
TGTGCCAGCAGTTCCCGCTACGAGCAGTACTTC
CASSSRYEQYF
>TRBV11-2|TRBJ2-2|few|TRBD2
TGTGCCAGCAGCCCCTGGACTAGCGGGAGGGCCGGGGAGCTGTTTTTT
CASSPWTSGRAGELFF
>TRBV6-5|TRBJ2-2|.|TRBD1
TGTGCCAGCAGTTCCTTCAGGGGACAGGTCACCGGGGAGCTGTTTTTT
CASSSFRGQVTGELFF
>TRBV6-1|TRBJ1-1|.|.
TGTGCCAGCGGAAAAAAGGTGGGCTCTGAAGCTTTCTTT
CASGKKVGSEAFF
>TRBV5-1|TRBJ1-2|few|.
TGCGCCAGCAGCTTGGCCGGGCATGGTGGGGGCTACACCTTC
CASSLAGHGGGYTF
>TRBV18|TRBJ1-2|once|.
TGTGCCAGCTCACCACCCAGCAGGGTGGGGGGCTACACCTTC
CASSPPSRVGGYTF